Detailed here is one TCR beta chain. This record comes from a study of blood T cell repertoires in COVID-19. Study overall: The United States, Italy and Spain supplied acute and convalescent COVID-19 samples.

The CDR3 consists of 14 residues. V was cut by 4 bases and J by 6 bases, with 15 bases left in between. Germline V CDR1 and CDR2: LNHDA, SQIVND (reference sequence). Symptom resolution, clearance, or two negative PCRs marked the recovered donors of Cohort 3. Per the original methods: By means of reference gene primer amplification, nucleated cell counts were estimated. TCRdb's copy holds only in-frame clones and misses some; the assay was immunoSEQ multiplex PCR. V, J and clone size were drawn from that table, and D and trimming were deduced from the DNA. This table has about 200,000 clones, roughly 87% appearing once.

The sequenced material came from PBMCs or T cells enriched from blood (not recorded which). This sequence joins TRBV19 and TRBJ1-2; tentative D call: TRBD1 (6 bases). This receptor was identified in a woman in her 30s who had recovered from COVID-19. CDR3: CASSTASGVHGYTF. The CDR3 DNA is TGTGCCAGTAGTACAGCGTCAGGGGTACATGGCTACACCTTC.